The rows below give T cell receptor beta chains drawn from one sample of a study of cytomegalovirus exposure and HLA in healthy donors. TCRdb keeps only in-frame clones here, not all; method: immunoSEQ multiplex PCR. The table has around 100,000 clones, 65% seen once; the top ten hold approximately 3.9%. Sequenced material: PBMCs. These receptor sequences come from a man aged 30 to 45 in good health and CMV-seropositive. Both conserved end residues are part of each CDR3. D genes are given only for firm matches. The size of a clone is reported for some rows only, either as once, few or many, or as a class for expanded clones.

V gene,D gene,J gene,clone size,CDR3 protein,CDR3 DNA
TRBV15,TRBD1,TRBJ1-1,.,CATSFTGDTEAFF,TGTGCCACCAGCTTTACAGGGGACACTGAAGCTTTCTTT
TRBV6-5,.,TRBJ1-2,few,CASSQDRTNYGYTF,TGTGCCAGCAGCCAGGACAGAACTAACTATGGCTACACCTTC
TRBV1,.,TRBJ2-7,.,CTSSQDVRDRRYEQYF,TGCACCAGCAGCCAAGATGTCCGGGACAGGAGGTACGAGCAGTACTTC
TRBV6-4,TRBD1,TRBJ2-3,.,CASRRTGFSDTQYF,TGTGCCAGCAGAAGGACAGGGTTTTCAGATACGCAGTATTTT
TRBV10-3,.,TRBJ2-6,.,CAVSTGSPSGANVLTF,TGTGCCGTCTCCACGGGGTCCCCTTCTGGGGCCAACGTCCTGACTTTC
TRBV5-4,.,TRBJ1-1,few,CASSSRTFPDSEAFF,TGTGCCAGCAGCTCAAGGACATTCCCAGACTCTGAAGCTTTCTTT
TRBV5-6,.,TRBJ1-3,.,CASAQDLGNTIYF,TGTGCCAGCGCCCAGGACTTGGGAAACACCATATATTTT
TRBV28,.,TRBJ2-1,.,CASSHLGGAEQFF,TGTGCCAGCAGCCACCTAGGAGGGGCTGAGCAGTTCTTC
TRBV18,TRBD2,TRBJ2-5,few,CASSPPRGTSGGVETQYF,TGTGCCAGCTCACCACCCCGCGGGACTAGCGGGGGGGTTGAGACCCAGTACTTC
TRBV27,TRBD1,TRBJ2-7,.,CASSRQGRSYEQYF,TGTGCCAGCAGTCGACAGGGGCGCTCCTACGAGCAGTACTTC
TRBV5-4,TRBD2,TRBJ2-2,.,CASSLRLAGMNTGELFF,TGTGCCAGCAGCCTCCGACTAGCGGGGATGAACACCGGGGAGCTGTTTTTT
TRBV21-1,.,TRBJ1-3,once,CASSRQINTIYF,TGTGCCAGCAGCAGACAGATAAACACCATATATTTT
TRBV10-2,.,TRBJ1-2,.,CASSSARGGAGYTF,TGCGCCAGCAGTTCCGCCCGGGGGGGCGCTGGCTACACCTTC
TRBV6-1,.,TRBJ1-2,.,CASSERGGFNYGYTF,TGTGCCAGCAGTGAACGGGGGGGCTTTAACTATGGCTACACCTTC
TRBV11-2,TRBD2,TRBJ2-7,few,CASSLVSGGYEQYF,TGTGCCAGCAGCTTAGTTAGCGGGGGATACGAGCAGTACTTC
TRBV2,TRBD1,TRBJ1-5,few,CASDLDRAQPQHF,TGTGCCAGCGACCTAGACAGGGCTCAGCCCCAGCATTTT
TRBV6-5,.,TRBJ2-7,.,CASSRGLLAYEQYF,TGTGCCAGCAGTAGAGGACTTCTTGCCTACGAGCAGTACTTC
TRBV7-9,.,TRBJ1-4,once,CASSLSVQENEKLFF,TGTGCCAGCAGCTTATCGGTACAGGAAAATGAAAAACTGTTTTTT
TRBV6-6,.,TRBJ2-7,.,CASSSRQLHEQYF,TGTGCCAGCAGTTCCCGACAGCTGCACGAGCAGTACTTC
TRBV7-7,.,TRBJ1-4,.,CASSIATNEKLFF,TGTGCTAGCAGCATCGCAACTAATGAAAAACTGTTTTTT
TRBV6-6,TRBD2,TRBJ2-3,.,CASSATSGGADTQYF,TGTGCCAGCAGTGCGACTAGCGGGGGGGCGGATACGCAGTATTTT
TRBV18,TRBD2,TRBJ2-3,.,CASSPPGTSGVADTQYF,TGTGCCAGCTCACCGCCCGGGACTAGCGGGGTGGCAGATACGCAGTATTTT
TRBV9,TRBD1,TRBJ2-7,.,CASSVQGANDEQYF,TGTGCCAGCAGCGTACAGGGGGCTAACGACGAGCAGTACTTC
TRBV7-7,.,TRBJ2-3,.,CASSLTGTDTQYF,TGTGCTAGCAGCCTCACTGGCACAGATACGCAGTATTTT
TRBV11-3,.,TRBJ1-2,.,CASSLADYGYTF,TGTGCCAGCAGCTTAGCAGACTATGGCTACACCTTC
TRBV5-1,.,TRBJ2-3,few,CASNQGTDTQYF,TGCGCCAGCAACCAGGGCACAGATACGCAGTATTTT
TRBV10-2,TRBD2,TRBJ2-3,.,CASCRGGTYDTQYF,TGCGCCAGCTGCCGGGGGGGGACCTATGATACGCAGTATTTT
TRBV6-7,TRBD2,TRBJ2-4,.,CASSYLKAGGIIQYF,TGTGCCAGCAGTTACCTAAAGGCGGGGGGGATAATTCAGTACTTC